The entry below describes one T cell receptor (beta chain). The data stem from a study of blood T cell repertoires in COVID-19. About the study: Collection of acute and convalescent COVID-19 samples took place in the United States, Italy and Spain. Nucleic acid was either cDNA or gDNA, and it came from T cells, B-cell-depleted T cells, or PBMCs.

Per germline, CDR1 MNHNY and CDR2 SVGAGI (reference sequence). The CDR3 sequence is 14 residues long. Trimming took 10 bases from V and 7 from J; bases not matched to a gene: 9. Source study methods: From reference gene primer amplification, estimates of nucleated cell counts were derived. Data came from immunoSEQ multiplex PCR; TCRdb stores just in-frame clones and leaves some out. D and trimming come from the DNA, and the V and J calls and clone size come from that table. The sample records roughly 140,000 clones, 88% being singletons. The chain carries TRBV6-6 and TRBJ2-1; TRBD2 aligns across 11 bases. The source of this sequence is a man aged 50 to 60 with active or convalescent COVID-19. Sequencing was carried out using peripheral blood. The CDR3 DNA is TGTGCCACCGCGACTAGCGGGATCCAAAATGAGCAGTTCTTC. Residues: CATATSGIQNEQFF.